Detailed here is one T cell receptor beta chain. Its cognate antigen has yet to be identified. No quality values exist for individual bases; no much larger clone is one base distant. Hyperthyroidism patients were newly diagnosed, were aged 18 to 65 years, and had a disease duration under 2 months. Anyone with other autoimmune diseases, uncontrolled infections, pregnancy or lactation was excluded from the study. Clinical symptoms, serum thyroxine, TRAb, thyroid ultrasound and orbital computed tomography were used for diagnosis. Trizol reagent was used to extract the total RNA, and its quality was then checked on an Agilent 2100 Bioanalyzer. The CDR3 spans 16 residues, from the cysteine through the phenylalanine. Just CDR3 DNA is preserved here, 48 bases in frame from base 1. From a lookup of the germline V gene (reference sequence), CDR1 and CDR2 are MNHEY and SMNVEV. V loses 4 bases at its end and J loses 7 bases; junction bases beyond the gene matches: 13.

The data were obtained in a study of Graves' ophthalmopathy and Graves' hyperthyroidism (dated by TCRdb to between 2017 and 2018). For context, the study as a whole: Stable hyperthyroidism was defined as no progression to ophthalmopathy within 18 months of follow-up. TCR beta repertoire signatures were used to distinguish Graves' ophthalmopathy from Graves' hyperthyroidism and to predict progression to ophthalmopathy. In total, approximately 140 blood samples were TCR-sequenced: 40 to 45 ophthalmopathy, some 75 hyperthyroidism and some 17 hyperthyroidism-to-ophthalmopathy patients. To explore V-J signatures distinguishing ophthalmopathy from hyperthyroidism, a discovery set of roughly 98 patients (around 44 ophthalmopathy, roughly 60 stable hyperthyroidism) was enrolled. An independent validation cohort comprised some 19 hyperthyroidism patients and roughly 15 patients who later progressed from hyperthyroidism to ophthalmopathy. In over 5 hyperthyroidism patients, the T-cell repertoires found in thyroid tissue were compared with those found in blood. Following sample collection, hyperthyroidism patients were given methimazole at a starting dose of 30 mg daily, and ophthalmopathy patients were given high-dose intravenous methylprednisolone.

TCR beta CDR3 regions were amplified from RNA transcripts for repertoire sequencing. The first round was an RT-PCR using HTBI primers with the Qiagen OneStep RT-PCR kit, and this first round was followed by a second-round multiplex PCR, then size selection and purification. Libraries were sequenced paired-end with 100 bp reads on an Illumina HiSeq2000. Regarding the original processing steps: SOAPnuke was used for read processing, and reads with adapters, uncalled bases, a mean Phred below 15, or no exact constant-primer or identifier match were discarded. COPE v1.2.5 was used to merge the high-quality paired reads. Each unique nucleotide sequence was treated as a clonotype, and MiTCR v1.1 was used to align the clonotypes to the IMGT TRB V, D and J references. The analysis was limited to V-J combinations with a frequency above 0.0001, which together covered approximately 99% of the repertoires. For each V-J combination, a TCR clonal expansion and chaos score was defined as F50 clonal expansion divided by the chaos observed in the TCRdist matrix. Features were reduced by Welch's t-statistics and random forest to more than 10 V-J combinations, which fed a naive Bayes classifier. Thyroid-blood repertoire similarity was quantified with the Morisita-Horn index. TCRdb reworked the public reads: Q25 trimming with fastp, MiXCR clone assembly, productive beta chains retained. Entries that share a CDR3 protein sequence are merged under the most common genes and DNA. The V and J calls follow TCRdb's processing rather than the paper's. The sample contains around 1,200,000 distinct CDR3 sequences, about 36% of them found a single time. The ten largest make up approximately 10% of the sample.

Broader findings and caveats from the paper: In validation, the model predicted ophthalmopathy progression with about 70% sensitivity and around 72% specificity; 12 predicted patients were CT-confirmed with GO in a median of about 6.1 months. Sample size was not predetermined statistically, and investigators were not blinded to group allocation. In cross-validation, the 13-signature model distinguished ophthalmopathy from stable hyperthyroidism with 85% to 90% sensitivity and approximately 81% specificity, and in the test set the corresponding values were about 80% and 75%. Among expanded thyroid clonotypes with frequency above 0.001, most also showed up in blood, which suggests that blood repertoires may reflect the thyroid immune response.

The chain is encoded by TRBV27 joined to TRBJ1-5, with 7 middle bases fitting TRBD1. Sequencing was done on a sample of peripheral blood or thyroid tissue (not recorded which). This TCR was sampled from an adult man with Graves' hyperthyroidism. The DNA reads TGTGCCAGCAGTTCCGAGCCAGGGGGGGCAGGGCAGCCCCAGCATTTT. It specifies CASSSEPGGAGQPQHF.